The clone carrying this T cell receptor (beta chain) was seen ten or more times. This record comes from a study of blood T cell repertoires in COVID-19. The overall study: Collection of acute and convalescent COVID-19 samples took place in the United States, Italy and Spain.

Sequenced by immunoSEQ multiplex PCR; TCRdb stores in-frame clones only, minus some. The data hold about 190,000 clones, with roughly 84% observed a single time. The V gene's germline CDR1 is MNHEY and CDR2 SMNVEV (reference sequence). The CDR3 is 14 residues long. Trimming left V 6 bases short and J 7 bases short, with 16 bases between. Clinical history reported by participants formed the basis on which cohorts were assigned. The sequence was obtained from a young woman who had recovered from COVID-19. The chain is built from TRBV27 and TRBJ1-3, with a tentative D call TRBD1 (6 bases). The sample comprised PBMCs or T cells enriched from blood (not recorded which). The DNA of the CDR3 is TGTGCCAGCAGGCGGCAGGGGCCAGTGAACACCATATATTTT. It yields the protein CASRRQGPVNTIYF.